This entry concerns a single TCR beta chain. No antigen is known for it. These data are taken from a study of cytomegalovirus exposure and HLA in healthy donors. Study-level findings and limits: By a later analysis, the bulk of CMV-associated TCR beta chains appeared HLA-restricted.

Primers for the PCR totalled 60 Vbeta and 13 Jbeta. Produced via immunoSEQ multiplex PCR; TCRdb's table is partial and in-frame only. The sample shows 110,000 to 150,000 clones, about 80% of them seen only once. Trimming took 3 bases from V and 4 from J; bases not matched to a gene: 9. The germline V gene encodes CDR1 MDHEN and CDR2 SYDVKM. This CDR3 contains 17 residues. The chain uses TRBV28 and TRBJ2-2; 9 nucleotides match TRBD1. Sequencing used PBMCs. This sequence was found in an older woman in good health and CMV-seropositive. In DNA form, the CDR3 reads TGTGCCAGCAGTTTTCCCCTCGGGACAGGGACCACCGGGGAGCTGTTTTTT. The encoded protein is CASSFPLGTGTTGELFF.